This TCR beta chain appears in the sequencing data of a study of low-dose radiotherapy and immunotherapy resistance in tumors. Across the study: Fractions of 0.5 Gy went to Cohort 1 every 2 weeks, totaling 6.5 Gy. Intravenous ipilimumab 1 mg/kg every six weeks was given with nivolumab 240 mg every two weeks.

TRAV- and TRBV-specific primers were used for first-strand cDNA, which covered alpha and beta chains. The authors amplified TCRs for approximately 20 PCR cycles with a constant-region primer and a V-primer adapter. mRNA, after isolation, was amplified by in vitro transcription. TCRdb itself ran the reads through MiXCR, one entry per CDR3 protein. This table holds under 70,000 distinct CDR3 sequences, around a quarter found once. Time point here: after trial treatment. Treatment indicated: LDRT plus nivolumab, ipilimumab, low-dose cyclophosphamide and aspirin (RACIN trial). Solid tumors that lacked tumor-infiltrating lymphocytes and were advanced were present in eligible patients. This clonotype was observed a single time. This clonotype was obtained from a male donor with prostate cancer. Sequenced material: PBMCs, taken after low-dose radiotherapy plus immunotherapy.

The CDR3 region has the DNA TGTGCCAGCAGTTTAGCAGGAGTCGTTTACGAGCAGTACTTC. This sequence encodes CASSLAGVVYEQYF. The rearrangement joins TRBV12-3 or TRBV12-4 to TRBJ2-7; no definite D call. Trimming left V 0 bases short and J 4 bases short, with 10 bases between. This CDR3 is built from 14 residues.